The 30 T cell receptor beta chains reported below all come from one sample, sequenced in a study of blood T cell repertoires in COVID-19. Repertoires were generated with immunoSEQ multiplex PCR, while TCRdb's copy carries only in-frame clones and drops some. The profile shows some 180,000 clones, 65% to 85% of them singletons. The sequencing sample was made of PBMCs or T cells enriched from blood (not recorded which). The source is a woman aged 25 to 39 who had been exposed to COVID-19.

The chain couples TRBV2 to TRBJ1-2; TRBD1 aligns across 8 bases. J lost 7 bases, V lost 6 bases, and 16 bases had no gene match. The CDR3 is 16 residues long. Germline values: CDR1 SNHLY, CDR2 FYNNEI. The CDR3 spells CASSAEGGQGGSGYTF. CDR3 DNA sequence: TGTGCCAGCAGCGCCGAAGGAGGACAGGGCGGGAGTGGCTACACCTTC.

The CDR3: CASSLSSPTGDEQYF. Here the CDR3 DNA reads TGTGCCAGCAGTTTATCCTCGCCCACAGGGGACGAGCAGTACTTC. The chain employs TRBV7-9 and TRBJ2-7; 7 bases line up with TRBD1. Germline loops: CDR1 SEHNR, CDR2 FQNEAQ (reference sequence). V shed 6 bases and J 5 bases; nucleotides not matched to a gene: 13. The CDR3 consists of 15 residues.

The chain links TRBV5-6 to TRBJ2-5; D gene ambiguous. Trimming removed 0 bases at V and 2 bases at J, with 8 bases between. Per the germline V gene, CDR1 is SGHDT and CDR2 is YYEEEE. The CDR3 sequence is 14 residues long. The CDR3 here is CASSLERVQETQYF. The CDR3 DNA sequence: TGTGCCAGCAGCTTGGAGCGCGTTCAAGAGACCCAGTACTTC.

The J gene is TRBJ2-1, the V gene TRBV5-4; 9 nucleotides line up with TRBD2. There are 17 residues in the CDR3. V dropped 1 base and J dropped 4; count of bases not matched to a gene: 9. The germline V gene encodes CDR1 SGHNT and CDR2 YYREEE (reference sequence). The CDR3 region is CASSLSRGGGVYNEQFF. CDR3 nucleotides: TGTGCCAGCAGCTTGTCGCGGGGCGGGGGGGTATACAATGAGCAGTTCTTC.

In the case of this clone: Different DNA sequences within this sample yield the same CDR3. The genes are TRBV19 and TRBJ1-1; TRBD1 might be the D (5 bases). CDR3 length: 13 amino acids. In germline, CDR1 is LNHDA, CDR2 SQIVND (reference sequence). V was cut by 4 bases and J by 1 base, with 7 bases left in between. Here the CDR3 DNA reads TGTGCCAGTAGTACCACAGGGAACACTGAAGCTTTCTTT. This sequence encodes CASSTTGNTEAFF. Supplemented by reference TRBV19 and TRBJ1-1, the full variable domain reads DGGITQSPKYLFRKEGQNVTLSCEQNLNHDAMYWYRQDPGQGLRLIYYSQIVNDFQKGDIAEGYSVSREKKESFPLTVTSAQKNPTAFYLCASSTTGNTEAFFGQGTRLTVV.

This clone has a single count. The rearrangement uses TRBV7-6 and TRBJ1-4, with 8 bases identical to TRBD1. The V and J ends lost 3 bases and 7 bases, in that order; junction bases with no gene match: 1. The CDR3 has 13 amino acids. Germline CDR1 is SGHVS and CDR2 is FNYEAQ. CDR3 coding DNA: TGTGCCAGCAGCTTGGGGACAGGTGAAAAACTGTTTTTT. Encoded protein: CASSLGTGEKLFF.

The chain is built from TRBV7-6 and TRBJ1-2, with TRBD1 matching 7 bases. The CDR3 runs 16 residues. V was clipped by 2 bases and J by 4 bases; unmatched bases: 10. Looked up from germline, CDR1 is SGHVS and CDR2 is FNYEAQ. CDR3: CASSLLPGQDSYGYTF. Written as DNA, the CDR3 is TGTGCCAGCAGCTTACTACCAGGACAGGACTCCTATGGCTACACCTTC.

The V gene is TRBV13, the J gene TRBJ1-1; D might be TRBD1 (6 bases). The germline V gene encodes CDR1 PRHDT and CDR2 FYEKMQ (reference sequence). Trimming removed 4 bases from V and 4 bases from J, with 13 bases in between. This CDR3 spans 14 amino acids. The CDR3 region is CASSSTGLGTEAFF. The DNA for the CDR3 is TGTGCCAGCAGCTCTACAGGGCTGGGCACTGAAGCTTTCTTT.

The CDR3 coding sequence is TGTGCCAGCAGCCGACAGGCCCACACCGGGGAGCTGTTTTTT. Protein product: CASSRQAHTGELFF. The chain is built from TRBV7-6 and TRBJ2-2, with D tentatively TRBD1 (6 bases). This CDR3 has 14 residues. Germline values: CDR1 SGHVS, CDR2 FNYEAQ. V lost 5 bases and J 3 bases, leaving 10 bases between the germline ends.

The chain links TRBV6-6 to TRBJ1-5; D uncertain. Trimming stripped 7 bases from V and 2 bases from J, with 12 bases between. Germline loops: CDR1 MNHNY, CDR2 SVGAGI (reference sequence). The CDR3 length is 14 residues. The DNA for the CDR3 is TGTGCCAGCACTCGGCGGGGAGGCAATCAGCCCCAGCATTTT. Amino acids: CASTRRGGNQPQHF.

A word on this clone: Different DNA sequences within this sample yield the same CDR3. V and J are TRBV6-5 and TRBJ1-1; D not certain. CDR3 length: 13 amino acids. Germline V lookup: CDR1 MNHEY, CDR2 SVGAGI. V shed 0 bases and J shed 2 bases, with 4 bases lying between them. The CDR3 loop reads CASSYSQNTEAFF. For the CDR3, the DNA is TGTGCCAGCAGTTACTCTCAAAACACTGAAGCTTTCTTT.

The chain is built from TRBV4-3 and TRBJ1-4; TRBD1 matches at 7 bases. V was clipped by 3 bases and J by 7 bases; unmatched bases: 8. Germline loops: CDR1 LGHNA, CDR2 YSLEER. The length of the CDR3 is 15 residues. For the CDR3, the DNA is TGCGCCAGCAGCCAGGCCGGGACAGCTACTGAAAAACTGTTTTTT. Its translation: CASSQAGTATEKLFF.

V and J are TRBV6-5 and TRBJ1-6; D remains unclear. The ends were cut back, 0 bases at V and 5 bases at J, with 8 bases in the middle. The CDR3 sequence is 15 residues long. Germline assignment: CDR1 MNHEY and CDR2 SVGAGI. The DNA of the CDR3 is TGTGCCAGCAGTTACTCGAGGGTGAATAATTCACCCCTCCACTTT. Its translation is CASSYSRVNNSPLHF.

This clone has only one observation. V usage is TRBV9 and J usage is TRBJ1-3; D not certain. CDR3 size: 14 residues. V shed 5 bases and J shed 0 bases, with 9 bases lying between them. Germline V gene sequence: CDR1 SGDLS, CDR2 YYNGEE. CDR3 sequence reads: CASSQAPSGNTIYF. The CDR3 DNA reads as TGTGCCAGCAGTCAGGCTCCCTCTGGAAACACCATATATTTT.

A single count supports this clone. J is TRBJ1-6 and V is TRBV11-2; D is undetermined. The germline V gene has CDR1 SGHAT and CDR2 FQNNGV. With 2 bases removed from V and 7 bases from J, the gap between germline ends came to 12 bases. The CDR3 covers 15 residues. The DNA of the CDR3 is TGTGCCAGCAGCTTATACTCACAGTCAAATTCACCCCTCCACTTT. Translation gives CASSLYSQSNSPLHF.

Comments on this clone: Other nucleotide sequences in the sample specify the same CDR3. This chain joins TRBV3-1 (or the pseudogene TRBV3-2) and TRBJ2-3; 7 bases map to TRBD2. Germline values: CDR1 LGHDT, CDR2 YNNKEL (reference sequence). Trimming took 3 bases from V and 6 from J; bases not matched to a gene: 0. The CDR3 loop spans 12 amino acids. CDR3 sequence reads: CASSQGGDTQYF. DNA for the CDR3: TGTGCCAGCAGCCAGGGGGGGGATACGCAGTATTTT.

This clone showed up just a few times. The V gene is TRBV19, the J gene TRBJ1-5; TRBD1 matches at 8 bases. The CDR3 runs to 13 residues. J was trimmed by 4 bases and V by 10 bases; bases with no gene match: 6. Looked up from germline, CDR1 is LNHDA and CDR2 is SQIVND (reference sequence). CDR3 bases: TGTGCCACCTCGGACAGGGTAAATCAGCCCCAGCATTTT. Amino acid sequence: CATSDRVNQPQHF.

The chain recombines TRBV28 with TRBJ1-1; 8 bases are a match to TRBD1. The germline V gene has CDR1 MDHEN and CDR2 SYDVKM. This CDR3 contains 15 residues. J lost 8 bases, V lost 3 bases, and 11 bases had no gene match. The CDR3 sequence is CASSLPTGTGLEAFF. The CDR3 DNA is TGTGCCAGCAGTTTGCCGACCGGGACAGGTTTAGAAGCTTTCTTT.

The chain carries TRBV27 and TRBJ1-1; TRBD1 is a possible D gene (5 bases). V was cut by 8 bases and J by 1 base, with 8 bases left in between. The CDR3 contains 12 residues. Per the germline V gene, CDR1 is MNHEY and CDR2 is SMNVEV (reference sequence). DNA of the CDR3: TGTGCCAGCGGTAGGGGGAACACTGAAGCTTTCTTT. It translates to CASGRGNTEAFF.

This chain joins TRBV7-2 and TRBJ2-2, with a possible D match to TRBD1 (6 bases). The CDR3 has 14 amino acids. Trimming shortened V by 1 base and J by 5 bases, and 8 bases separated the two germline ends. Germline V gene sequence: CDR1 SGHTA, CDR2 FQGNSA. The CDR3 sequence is CASSLGGGTGELFF. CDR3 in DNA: TGTGCCAGCAGCTTAGGAGGGGGTACCGGGGAGCTGTTTTTT.

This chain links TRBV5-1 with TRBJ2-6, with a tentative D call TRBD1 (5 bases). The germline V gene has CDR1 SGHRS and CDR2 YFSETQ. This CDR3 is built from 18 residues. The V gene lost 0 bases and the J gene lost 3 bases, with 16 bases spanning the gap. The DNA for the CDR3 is TGCGCCAGCAGCTTGGAACAGGTGATACTCGGTGGGGCCAACGTCCTGACTTTC. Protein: CASSLEQVILGGANVLTF.

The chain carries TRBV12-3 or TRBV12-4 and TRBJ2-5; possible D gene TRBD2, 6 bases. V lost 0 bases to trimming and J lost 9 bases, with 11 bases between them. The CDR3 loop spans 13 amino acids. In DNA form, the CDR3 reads TGTGCCAGCAGTTTAGCAGGGACTGCGGCCCAGTACTTC. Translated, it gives CASSLAGTAAQYF.

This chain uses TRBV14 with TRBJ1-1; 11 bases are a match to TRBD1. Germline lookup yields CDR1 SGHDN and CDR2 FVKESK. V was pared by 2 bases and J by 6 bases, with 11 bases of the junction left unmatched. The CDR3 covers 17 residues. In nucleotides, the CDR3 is TGTGCCAGCAGCCAACTCCGGGACAGGGGGTTCGGGGCTGAAGCTTTCTTT. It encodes CASSQLRDRGFGAEAFF.

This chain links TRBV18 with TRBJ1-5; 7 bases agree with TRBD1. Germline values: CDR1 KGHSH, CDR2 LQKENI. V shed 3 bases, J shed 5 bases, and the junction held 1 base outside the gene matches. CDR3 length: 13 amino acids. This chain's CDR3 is CASSPDRDQPQHF. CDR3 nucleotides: TGTGCCAGCTCACCTGACAGGGATCAGCCCCAGCATTTT. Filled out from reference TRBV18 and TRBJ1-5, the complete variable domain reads NAGVMQNPRHLVRRRGQEARLRCSPMKGHSHVYWYRQLPEEGLKFMVYLQKENIIDESGMPKERFSAEFPKEGPSILRIQQVVRGDSAAYFCASSPDRDQPQHFGDGTRLSIL.

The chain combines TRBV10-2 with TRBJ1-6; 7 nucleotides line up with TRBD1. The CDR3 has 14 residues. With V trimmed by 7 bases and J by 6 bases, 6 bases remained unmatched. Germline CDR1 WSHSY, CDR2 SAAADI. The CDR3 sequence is CASIGDSFNSPLHF. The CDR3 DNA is TGCGCCAGCATTGGGGACAGTTTTAATTCACCCCTCCACTTT.

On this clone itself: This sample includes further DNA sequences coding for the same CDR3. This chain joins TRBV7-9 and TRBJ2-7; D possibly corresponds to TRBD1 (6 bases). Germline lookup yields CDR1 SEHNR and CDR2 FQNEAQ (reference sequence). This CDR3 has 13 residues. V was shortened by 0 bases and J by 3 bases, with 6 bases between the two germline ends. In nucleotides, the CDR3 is TGTGCCAGCAGCTTAGCAGGGGGCTACGAGCAGTACTTC. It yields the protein CASSLAGGYEQYF.

The CDR3 nucleotides are TGCGCCAGCAGCCTGGAAACAGGGGGCGCGGGTGAAAAACTGTTTTTT. Translation: CASSLETGGAGEKLFF. The genes are TRBV5-1 and TRBJ1-4; 9 positions match TRBD1. The CDR3 consists of 16 residues. Trimming cost V 4 bases and J 7 bases; bases outside gene matches: 11. Germline values: CDR1 SGHRS, CDR2 YFSETQ.

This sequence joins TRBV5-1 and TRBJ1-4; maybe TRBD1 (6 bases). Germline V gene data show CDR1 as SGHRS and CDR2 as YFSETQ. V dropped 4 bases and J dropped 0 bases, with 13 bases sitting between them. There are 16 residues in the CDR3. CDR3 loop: CASSVNRVSTNEKLFF. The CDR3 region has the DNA TGCGCCAGCAGCGTAAACAGGGTTTCAACTAATGAAAAACTGTTTTTT. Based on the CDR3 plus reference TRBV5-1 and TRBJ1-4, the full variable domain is KAGVTQTPRYLIKTRGQQVTLSCSPISGHRSVSWYQQTPGQGLQFLFEYFSETQRNKGNFPGRFSGRQFSNSRSEMNVSTLELGDSALYLCASSVNRVSTNEKLFFGSGTQLSVL.

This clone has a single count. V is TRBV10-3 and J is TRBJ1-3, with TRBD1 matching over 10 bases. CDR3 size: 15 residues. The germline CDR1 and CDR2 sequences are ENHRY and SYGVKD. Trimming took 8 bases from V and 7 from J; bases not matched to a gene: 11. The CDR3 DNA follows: TGTGCCATCGCTGGGGACAGGGGAAGTAGGAACACCATATATTTT. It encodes CAIAGDRGSRNTIYF.

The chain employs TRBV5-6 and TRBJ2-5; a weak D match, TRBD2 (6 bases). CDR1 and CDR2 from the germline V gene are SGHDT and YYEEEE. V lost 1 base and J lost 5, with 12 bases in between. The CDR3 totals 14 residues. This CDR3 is CASSLSGRGETQYF. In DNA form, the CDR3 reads TGTGCCAGCAGCTTGTCCGGGAGAGGCGAGACCCAGTACTTC.